This TCR beta chain was captured by sequencing in a study of sequential checkpoint blockade in melanoma. Across the study: After both sequences, patients received maintenance nivolumab. Study conclusions and caveats: Pretreatment TIL clonality tracked with response in the nivolumab-first arm.

TCRdb's table, derived via immunoSEQ multiplex PCR, lists solely in-frame clones and lacks some. The top ten clones hold approximately 8.8% of a sample with 5,500 to 7,000 clones, roughly 21% of them seen once. In germline, CDR1 is MNHGY, CDR2 SAAAGT. This CDR3 is 13 amino acids long. Trimming cost V 6 bases and J 5 bases, with 11 bases left between them. As for treatment: randomized to nivolumab then ipilimumab (arm A) or the reverse (arm B). None of the patients previously received DNA-damaging chemotherapy. This clone was counted between two and nine times. Its matching antigen is unknown. The material sequenced was tumor tissue (inferred from file names), taken from a patient given nivolumab and ipilimumab in sequence. This receptor was taken from a human donor with melanoma. V is TRBV6-8 and J is TRBJ1-5; D is possibly TRBD1 (6 bases). The CDR3 here is CASSRTEYQPQHF. The CDR3 DNA reads as TGTGCCAGCAGCAGGACAGAGTATCAGCCCCAGCATTTT.